This T cell receptor (beta chain) was sequenced for a study of blood T cell repertoires in COVID-19 (TCRdb year 2020). Concerning the study at large: The collaborator samples originated in the United States, Italy and Spain and spanned the acute and convalescent phases of COVID-19. A freely available public database, intended as a resource for researchers studying the immune response to SARS-CoV-2, is where the repertoires were released. Where available, HLA class I and class II types were taken from metadata supplied by the sample provider and were not determined by assay-based typing. Deeply sampled blood TCRbeta repertoires from subjects exposed to, actively infected with, or recovered from COVID-19 were included in the dataset. Samples came from the ongoing ImmuneRACE study (first 160 participants) plus 1,254 subjects from 6 global collaborators. The prospective study material was composed of cDNA or gDNA derived from T cells, B-cell-depleted T cells, or PBMCs. Nearly every sample came with metadata listing a de-identified subject ID, COVID-19 status, age in years and sex.

Participants in the prospective study were aged roughly 18 to 89 years, lived in 24 United States geographic areas, and enrolled through a virtual design. In the prospective study, cohorts were assigned on the basis of participant-reported clinical history obtained from a screening survey and a study questionnaire. In the prospective study, whole blood, serum and a nasopharyngeal or oropharyngeal swab were collected from each participant by mobile phlebotomists. Additional blood draws and questionnaires over an approximately two-month period could optionally be provided by prospective study participants. Blood samples from the prospective study were shipped frozen or at room temperature prior to DNA extraction. TCRbeta CDR3 regions were amplified from genomic DNA using the immunoSEQ Assay, a bias-controlled multiplex PCR. In the original analysis: The number of nucleated cells in each sample was estimated by amplification of reference gene primers within the assay. To quantify the absolute abundance of each unique TCRbeta CDR3 rearrangement, sequence reads were collapsed and filtered. For each sample, productive Simpson clonality was calculated as the square root of Simpson's diversity index over productive rearrangements. TCRdb holds this immuneACCESS table with in-frame rearrangements only. Some clones are missing; in checked studies, unresolved V genes explain under half, and the rest has no known cause. D and trimming were read from the DNA, whereas the V and J calls and clone size are those reported in that table. For this sample the table gives roughly 200,000 clones, of which 85% to 90% were detected only once. The ten largest clonotypes hold about 2.1% of the sample.

Sequences LGHDT (CDR1) and YNNKEL (CDR2) are obtained from the germline V gene (reference sequence). V gives up 0 bases and J gives up 5 bases, and the segment between their germline ends measures 16 bases. The CDR3 holds 16 amino acids from the cysteine to the phenylalanine. Just the 48-base CDR3 DNA is kept, in frame starting at base 1. This clone is a singleton in its sample. This clone's antigen is unknown. No clone much larger than this one lies a single base away; base qualities are absent. Here is what the overall study found, with its caveats: Clinical and demographic metadata were provided uncurated, with the amount varying by source and participant.

Sequencing used PBMCs or T cells enriched from blood (not recorded which). The chain is assembled from TRBV3-1 (or the pseudogene TRBV3-2) and TRBJ1-2; the D segment could be TRBD1, given 5 matching bases. This clonotype originated in a woman aged 40 to 50 with acute COVID-19. Here is the DNA: TGTGCCAGCAGCCAAGATCTCTCGACAAGGGGTTATGGCTACACCTTC. Its translation is CASSQDLSTRGYGYTF.